These T cell receptor beta chains were read from a single sample in a study of PD-1 blockade in mismatch repair-deficient tumors. Data came from immunoSEQ multiplex PCR; TCRdb stores just in-frame clones and leaves some out. Of around 100,000 clones in the sample, over 60% were seen once. The sample in question was peripheral blood, obtained approximately 14 months after starting pembrolizumab. The receptors were gathered from an adult with mismatch repair-deficient cancer. Each CDR3 is given with its conserved first and last residue. A D gene is named only where the DNA matches it firmly. Clone sizes are given selectively: once, few, many, or a class where the clone is expanded.

DNA: TGTGCCAGCAGCGGGGAGCGGGAGAGCTCCTACAATGAGCAGTTCTTC
CDR3: CASSGERESSYNEQFF
V: TRBV9
size: .
D: TRBD2
J: TRBJ2-1

DNA: TGTGCCAGCAGTTCCACGACAATTAACTATGGCTACACCTTC
CDR3: CASSSTTINYGYTF
V: TRBV6-5
size: .
D: .
J: TRBJ1-2

DNA: TGTGCCAAACAGGACCTCACTCACAGGTGGGCGCAGTTCTTC
CDR3: CAKQDLTHRWAQFF
V: TRBV10-3
size: .
D: .
J: TRBJ2-1

DNA: TGCGCCAGCAGCTCGGTTCCGGGGAATGAGCAGTTCTTC
CDR3: CASSSVPGNEQFF
V: TRBV5-1
size: .
D: .
J: TRBJ2-1

DNA: TGTGCCATCAGTGAGGCTTGGGCTAGCGGGAGGGCTGGTGCTACGCAGTATTTT
CDR3: CAISEAWASGRAGATQYF
V: TRBV10-3
size: .
D: TRBD2
J: TRBJ2-3

DNA: TGCAGTGCTAGAGAGGCTTCACAGGGATACTTC
CDR3: CSAREASQGYF
V: TRBV20-1
size: .
D: .
J: TRBJ2-5

DNA: TGTGCTAGTTCACAGGGGTTGGACACCGGGGAGCTGTTTTTT
CDR3: CASSQGLDTGELFF
V: TRBV12-5
size: .
D: TRBD1
J: TRBJ2-2

DNA: TGTGCCAGCAGCGTGGGTCAGCGGGGGAACACCGGGGAGCTGTTTTTT
CDR3: CASSVGQRGNTGELFF
V: TRBV9
size: once
D: TRBD2
J: TRBJ2-2

DNA: TGTGCCATCTTGGACAGCCAAGAGACCCAGTACTTC
CDR3: CAILDSQETQYF
V: TRBV6-5
size: .
D: .
J: TRBJ2-5

DNA: TGTGCCAGCAGCGGGCAGACGAACACTGAAGCTTTCTTT
CDR3: CASSGQTNTEAFF
V: TRBV5-4
size: .
D: .
J: TRBJ1-1

DNA: TGTGCCAGCAGCTTAGGCTCTAGCGGGAGTCTCCGGAGCTCCTACGAGCAGTACTTC
CDR3: CASSLGSSGSLRSSYEQYF
V: TRBV7-2
size: .
D: TRBD2
J: TRBJ2-7

DNA: TGTGCCAGCAGCTTAGTTTTCACAGGGTTGGGGAATGAGCAGTTCTTC
CDR3: CASSLVFTGLGNEQFF
V: TRBV7-2
size: .
D: .
J: TRBJ2-1

DNA: TGTGCCAGCAGCTTTGTCACGGGAGGAGTCACAGATACGCAGTATTTT
CDR3: CASSFVTGGVTDTQYF
V: TRBV7-2
size: .
D: TRBD2
J: TRBJ2-3

DNA: TGTGCCAGCAGTTCACAATGGGATAGGGAGCAGTACTTC
CDR3: CASSSQWDREQYF
V: TRBV6-5
size: .
D: .
J: TRBJ2-5

DNA: TGTGCTAGTGGTCCGGGAAGCTCCTACAATGAGCAGTTCTTC
CDR3: CASGPGSSYNEQFF
V: TRBV12-5
size: .
D: .
J: TRBJ2-1

DNA: TGTGCCAGCAGCCGTGAGCGGGAGAGTGTGGAGACCCAGTACTTC
CDR3: CASSRERESVETQYF
V: TRBV4-2
size: .
D: TRBD2
J: TRBJ2-5

DNA: TGCGCCAGCAGCCAAGACCTAGCGGGATCTTGGGCCTACGAGCAGTACTTC
CDR3: CASSQDLAGSWAYEQYF
V: TRBV4-1
size: .
D: TRBD2
J: TRBJ2-7

DNA: TGTGCCAGCAGCTCGGGACAGGGAAACTACGAGCAGTACTTC
CDR3: CASSSGQGNYEQYF
V: TRBV7-9
size: .
D: TRBD1
J: TRBJ2-7

DNA: TGTGCCATCAGTGAGTCCGGGACAGACTTCTACGAGCAGTACTTC
CDR3: CAISESGTDFYEQYF
V: TRBV10-3
size: .
D: TRBD1
J: TRBJ2-7

DNA: TGCGCCAGCAGCTTGTCCGGGGGAGGTACAGAGCGGACCCAGTACTTC
CDR3: CASSLSGGGTERTQYF
V: TRBV5-1
size: .
D: .
J: TRBJ2-5

DNA: TGTGCCAGCAGCAAACCGACAGGGTTGAAAGAGACCCAGTACTTC
CDR3: CASSKPTGLKETQYF
V: TRBV21-1
size: .
D: .
J: TRBJ2-5

DNA: TGTGCCAGCTCACCTGCTGCAGGGTCCTATGGCTACACCTTC
CDR3: CASSPAAGSYGYTF
V: TRBV18
size: .
D: .
J: TRBJ1-2

DNA: TGTGCTAGCAGCCCCGGGACGGACCCCTACAATGAGCAGTTCTTC
CDR3: CASSPGTDPYNEQFF
V: TRBV7-7
size: .
D: .
J: TRBJ2-1

DNA: TGTGCCAGCAGTTTATGGCTAGCGGGACCCGAGCAGTACTTC
CDR3: CASSLWLAGPEQYF
V: TRBV27
size: .
D: TRBD2
J: TRBJ2-7

DNA: TGTGCCAGCAGCATAGGGACTAGCGGCAGCTCCTACGAGCAGTACTTC
CDR3: CASSIGTSGSSYEQYF
V: TRBV7-6
size: .
D: TRBD2
J: TRBJ2-7